This T cell receptor (beta chain) came from a study of blood T cell repertoires in COVID-19 (TCRdb year 2020). In the study overall: The collaborator samples originated in the United States, Italy and Spain and spanned the acute and convalescent phases of COVID-19. The prospective study material was composed of cDNA or gDNA derived from T cells, B-cell-depleted T cells, or PBMCs. Samples were obtained from the ongoing ImmuneRACE study (first 160 participants) and from about 1,300 subjects provided by 6 global collaborators. Sample metadata almost always included a de-identified subject ID, COVID-19 status, age in years and sex. Where HLA class I and class II types were available, the types were taken from metadata supplied by the sample provider, not from assay-based typing. Deeply sampled blood TCRbeta repertoires from subjects exposed to, actively infected with, or recovered from COVID-19 were included in the dataset. The repertoires were released in a freely available public database intended as a resource for research on the immune response to SARS-CoV-2.

For CDR1 and CDR2, the germline V gene (reference sequence) lists LNHNV and YYDKDF. V gives up 5 bases and J gives up 12 bases, and the segment between their germline ends measures 26 bases. The CDR3 numbers 16 residues from cysteine through phenylalanine. The only DNA kept is the CDR3, 48 bases in frame from the first base. The full study reports these points: The quantity of clinical and demographic metadata differed by source and by participant and was supplied without curation.

One collaborating source in Seattle enrolled patients while the patients were actively infected and followed the patients over time throughout the course of disease. Whole blood was collected in K2EDTA tubes by collaborating institutions according to the institutions' own protocols. For TCRbeta analysis, collaborator samples were shipped as frozen whole blood, as isolated PBMCs, or as DNA extracted from either sample type. TCRbeta CDR3 regions were amplified from genomic DNA using the immunoSEQ Assay, a bias-controlled multiplex PCR. Processing in the source paper ran as follows. Nucleated cell counts per sample were estimated from amplification of reference gene primers within the assay. Sequence reads were collapsed and filtered to measure the absolute abundance of every unique TCRbeta CDR3 rearrangement. For each sample, productive Simpson clonality was calculated by taking the square root of Simpson's diversity index across productive rearrangements. TCRdb holds this immuneACCESS table with in-frame rearrangements only. Some clones are missing; in checked studies, unresolved V genes explain under half, and the rest has no known cause. The D gene and trimming were derived from the DNA, and the V and J assignments and clone size from that table. The sample includes fewer than 350,000 clones, with 88% observed a single time. The ten largest clones add up to approximately 1.6% of the sample.

Worth noting for this clone: Which antigen it targets is not known. Qualities for individual bases were not recorded, and no much larger clone is one base off.

Sequencing input: peripheral blood. The receptor comes from a woman aged 25 to 39 with COVID-19, enrolled during active disease. Recombination connected TRBV15 to TRBJ2-1, and TRBD2 may be the D gene, going by 6 matching bases. The CDR3 reads CATSEGIAAADRGQFF. The DNA sequence is as follows: TGTGCCACCAGCGAAGGGATAGCGGCGGCGGACCGGGGGCAGTTCTTC.